One and the same sample provided the 32 T cell receptor beta chains below, sequenced in a study of cytomegalovirus exposure and HLA in healthy donors. 13 Jbeta primers and 60 Vbeta primers were used for the PCR. Assay: immunoSEQ multiplex PCR; the TCRdb copy retains only in-frame clones and omits some. This table has some 130,000 clones, around 79% appearing once. Sequences were obtained from PBMCs. The source is a man in his forties in good health and CMV-seropositive.

The chain combines TRBV10-2 with TRBJ2-3; TRBD2 agrees at 7 bases. The CDR3 sequence is 16 residues long. J lost 4 bases, V lost 3 bases, and 10 bases had no gene match. In germline, CDR1 is WSHSY, CDR2 SAAADI. The CDR3 region has the DNA TGCGCCAGCAGTGACGATCTGGCGGGAGTGCCAGATACGCAGTATTTT. It codes for CASSDDLAGVPDTQYF.

The V and J genes are TRBV30 and TRBJ2-1; the match to TRBD2 covers 11 bases. V trimming: 2 bases; J trimming: 8 bases; junction bases outside the gene matches: 11. The CDR3 runs to 16 residues. From germline, CDR1 is GTSNPN and CDR2 SVGIG (reference sequence). This chain's CDR3 is CAWSFLPSGRFHEQFF. The CDR3 DNA reads as TGTGCCTGGAGTTTCCTCCCTAGCGGGAGGTTCCATGAGCAGTTCTTC.

The chain employs TRBV19 and TRBJ1-3; TRBD1 matches 7 bases. Germline loops: CDR1 LNHDA, CDR2 SQIVND (reference sequence). The CDR3 covers 18 residues. V shed 3 bases, J shed 0 bases, and the junction held 11 bases outside the gene matches. CDR3 protein: CASSISGQSLFSGNTIYF. In nucleotides, the CDR3 is TGTGCCAGTAGTATCTCGGGACAGAGTCTTTTCTCTGGAAACACCATATATTTT.

The V gene is TRBV19, the J gene TRBJ1-4, with a weak D call TRBD1 (6 bases). V lost 7 bases to trimming and J lost 4 bases, with 13 bases between them. Germline loops: CDR1 LNHDA, CDR2 SQIVND (reference sequence). CDR3 length equals 14 residues. In DNA, the CDR3 is TGTGCCAGTACCTTACAGGGATTTAATGAAAAACTGTTTTTT. This gives the protein CASTLQGFNEKLFF.

This clone showed up just once. Other nucleotide sequences from this sample produce the same CDR3. CDR3 sequence: CASSPRVFPGQGSNQPQHF. CDR3 sequence (DNA): TGCGCCAGCAGCCCGAGAGTGTTCCCGGGACAGGGGAGCAATCAGCCCCAGCATTTT. This chain connects TRBV4-1 to TRBJ1-5; 10 bases align to TRBD1. V gave up 4 bases and J gave up 1 base; unmatched junction bases: 13. Germline-derived CDR1 and CDR2 are MGHRA and YSYEKL. This CDR3 has 19 residues.

V usage is TRBV5-1 and J usage is TRBJ2-3; TRBD1 matches 9 bases. CDR3 length: 16 amino acids. Germline V gives CDR1 SGHRS, CDR2 YFSETQ. V lost 4 bases to trimming and J lost 2 bases; unmatched junction nucleotides: 8. DNA for the CDR3: TGCGCCAGCAGCCAGGGCGGGACAGGGTACACAGATACGCAGTATTTT. Protein sequence: CASSQGGTGYTDTQYF.

The chain couples TRBV10-3 to TRBJ2-1; TRBD2 agrees at 7 bases. This CDR3 has 15 amino acids. Germline CDR1 and CDR2: ENHRY and SYGVKD. Trimming cost V 3 bases and J 8 bases; bases outside gene matches: 10. The CDR3 is CAISDRSFLADEQFF. In DNA, the CDR3 is TGTGCCATCAGTGACCGGAGCTTTCTAGCGGATGAGCAGTTCTTC.

V gene TRBV19 combines with J gene TRBJ1-5; TRBD1 matches 7 bases. V was clipped by 7 bases and J by 7 bases; unmatched bases: 10. This CDR3 has 14 amino acids. The germline V gene has CDR1 LNHDA and CDR2 SQIVND (reference sequence). CDR3 DNA sequence: TGTGCCAGTACCCAAGACAGGGCAGGACAGCCCCAGCATTTT. It is translated as CASTQDRAGQPQHF.

The chain uses TRBV7-9 and TRBJ1-1; 8 positions agree with TRBD1. This CDR3 comprises 14 residues. Germline CDR1 is SEHNR and CDR2 is FQNEAQ (reference sequence). J was trimmed by 1 base and V by 7 bases; bases with no gene match: 5. The CDR3 DNA is TGTGCCAGCAAGGACAGGGTAGGGAACACTGAAGCTTTCTTT. As protein: CASKDRVGNTEAFF.

This clone was counted a single time. V usage is TRBV5-1 and J usage is TRBJ1-1; perhaps TRBD1 as D (5 bases). The CDR3 spans 13 residues. The germline V gene has CDR1 SGHRS and CDR2 YFSETQ. V was trimmed by 4 bases and J by 6 bases, leaving 13 bases between them. The CDR3 nucleotides read TGCGCCAGCAGCCGCGGGGGGGACGCTGAAGCTTTCTTT. Residues: CASSRGGDAEAFF. Full variable domain (missing parts from reference TRBV5-1 and TRBJ1-1): KAGVTQTPRYLIKTRGQQVTLSCSPISGHRSVSWYQQTPGQGLQFLFEYFSETQRNKGNFPGRFSGRQFSNSRSEMNVSTLELGDSALYLCASSRGGDAEAFFGQGTRLTVV.

The CDR3 coding sequence is TGTGCCAGCAGCAGTCCCGGGAGGGGTAGCACAGATACGCAGTATTTT. Its protein is CASSSPGRGSTDTQYF. V is TRBV21-1 and J is TRBJ2-3; the D call TRBD2 from the table was never checked on the DNA. TRBV21-1 is recorded as a pseudogene. There are 16 residues in the CDR3.

The genes are TRBV6-6 and TRBJ2-7; 10 nucleotides line up with TRBD1. Per the germline V gene, CDR1 is MNHNY and CDR2 is SVGAGI (reference sequence). V lost 0 bases, J lost 2 bases, and 4 bases stayed unmatched. CDR3 length: 16 residues. CDR3 residues: CASSYSRQGATYEQYF. The CDR3 DNA follows: TGTGCCAGCAGTTACTCGAGACAGGGGGCTACCTACGAGCAGTACTTC.

J is TRBJ2-7 and V is TRBV5-1, with D perhaps matching TRBD1 (7 bases). Germline V gene sequence: CDR1 SGHRS, CDR2 YFSETQ. Trimming took off 0 bases at V and 5 bases at J, with 15 bases between the two ends. The CDR3 spans 15 residues. CDR3 DNA: TGCGCCAGCAGCTTGGTTGGCGCAGGGGGGCACGAGCAGTACTTC. It encodes CASSLVGAGGHEQYF.

The chain couples TRBV6-5 to TRBJ2-5; 8 bases align to TRBD2. With V trimmed by 7 bases and J by 7 bases, 8 bases remained unmatched. CDR1 and CDR2 from the germline V gene are MNHEY and SVGAGI. The CDR3 loop spans 13 amino acids. The CDR3 reads CASNSPGGGTQYF. CDR3 bases: TGTGCCAGCAACAGTCCCGGGGGGGGGACCCAGTACTTC.

The chain carries TRBV7-3 and TRBJ1-1; no definite D call. Per the germline V gene, CDR1 is SGHTA and CDR2 is FQGTGA. CDR3 length: 13 residues. The germline V and J ends were trimmed by 2 bases and 4 bases, with 8 bases remaining between them. The CDR3 bases are TGTGCCAGCAGCTTACCCCCTCGCACTGAAGCTTTCTTT. This codes for CASSLPPRTEAFF.

The genes are TRBV28 and TRBJ2-3, with TRBD1 matching 10 bases. The V gene end was trimmed by 11 bases and the J gene end by 6 bases; junction bases not matched to a gene: 11. The CDR3 runs 14 residues. Germline V gene data show CDR1 as MDHEN and CDR2 as SYDVKM. CDR3 bases: TGTGCCGGAGGACGGGACAGGGGATTGGATACGCAGTATTTT. It specifies CAGGRDRGLDTQYF.

This chain uses TRBV27 with TRBJ1-2, with D unresolved. CDR1 is MNHEY and CDR2 is SMNVEV in the germline V gene (reference sequence). This CDR3 spans 12 amino acids. V shed 6 bases and J shed 7 bases, with 12 bases lying between them. The CDR3: CASSPEGGGYTF. The CDR3 nucleotides are TGTGCCAGCAGCCCCGAGGGCGGTGGCTACACCTTC.

This clone occurred a few times. The V gene is TRBV19, the J gene TRBJ1-2; possible D gene TRBD1, 5 bases. V was clipped by 8 bases and J by 0 bases, with 10 bases between them. Germline V gene lookup returns CDR1 LNHDA and CDR2 SQIVND (reference sequence). This CDR3 is built from 13 residues. The CDR3 loop reads CASQGTANYGYTF. The CDR3 bases are TGTGCCAGTCAGGGAACGGCTAACTATGGCTACACCTTC.

This sequence joins TRBV6-5 and TRBJ1-1; no clear D. In germline, CDR1 is MNHEY, CDR2 SVGAGI. CDR3 length equals 14 residues. The ends were cut back, 2 bases at V and 5 bases at J, with 12 bases in the middle. The CDR3 protein is CASSYTPRKTEAFF. CDR3 nucleotide sequence: TGTGCCAGCAGTTACACTCCTAGGAAGACTGAAGCTTTCTTT.

V and J are TRBV7-6 and TRBJ2-1; D might be TRBD2 (6 bases). V lost 3 bases and J 9 bases, leaving 12 bases between the germline ends. CDR3 length: 13 residues. Germline CDR1 reads SGHVS; CDR2 reads FNYEAQ. The CDR3 here is CASSLSSELEQFF. As DNA, the CDR3 is TGTGCCAGCAGCTTGTCTAGCGAGCTTGAGCAGTTCTTC.

This rearrangement joins TRBV7-8 to TRBJ2-7, with 7 bases aligning to TRBD2. The CDR3 is 14 residues long. From germline, CDR1 is SGHVS and CDR2 FQNEAQ. With 6 bases clipped from V and 3 bases from J, the junction kept 8 bases outside the gene matches. The CDR3 DNA sequence: TGTGCCAGCAGTCCCGGGACTACAATCTACGAGCAGTACTTC. It yields the protein CASSPGTTIYEQYF.

The chain uses TRBV6-5 and TRBJ1-1; unclear D gene. Germline V gives CDR1 MNHEY, CDR2 SVGAGI. The length of the CDR3 is 13 residues. V dropped 6 bases and J dropped 1 base, with 9 bases sitting between them. CDR3 in amino acids: CASSSTWNTEAFF. The DNA of the CDR3 is TGTGCCAGCAGCTCTACTTGGAACACTGAAGCTTTCTTT.

J is TRBJ2-5 and V is TRBV5-1; 9 nucleotides align to TRBD2. V shed 3 bases, J shed 4 bases, and the junction held 1 base outside the gene matches. Per germline, CDR1 SGHRS and CDR2 YFSETQ. The CDR3 spans 13 residues. The CDR3 loop is CASSSSGTETQYF. DNA for the CDR3: TGCGCCAGCAGCTCTAGCGGGACAGAGACCCAGTACTTC.

The chain couples TRBV20-1 to TRBJ2-7, with D perhaps TRBD2 (6 bases). This CDR3 comprises 11 residues. The V end lost 8 bases, the J end lost 6 bases, and 14 bases lay between the germline ends. Germline CDR1 DFQATT, CDR2 SNEGSKA (reference sequence). The CDR3 nucleotides read TGCAGTATGAGGAGGGCCCCCGAGCAGTACTTC. It specifies CSMRRAPEQYF.

The rearrangement joins TRBV30 to TRBJ2-7; tentatively, D is TRBD2 (5 bases). Germline values: CDR1 GTSNPN, CDR2 SVGIG (reference sequence). Trimming cost V 7 bases and J 3 bases, with 13 bases left between them. The CDR3 runs to 12 residues. The CDR3 bases are TGTGCCTTTAAGGGAGCTGTCTACGAGCAGTACTTC. It specifies CAFKGAVYEQYF.

The chain recombines TRBV4-2 with TRBJ2-1; D may be TRBD2 (6 bases). The germline CDR1 and CDR2 sequences are LGHNA and YNFKEQ. V was trimmed by 1 base and J by 1 base, leaving 8 bases between them. The CDR3 contains 15 residues. The CDR3 nucleotides are TGTGCCAGCAGCCAAGGGGGAGGTTCCTACAATGAGCAGTTCTTC. It is translated as CASSQGGGSYNEQFF.

The chain uses TRBV28 and TRBJ1-6; D gene uncertain. Trimming pared 2 bases from V and 4 bases from J, leaving 12 bases between. This CDR3 region has 16 residues. Germline-derived CDR1 and CDR2 are MDHEN and SYDVKM. CDR3 bases: TGTGCCAGCAGTTTACCCAGGATCGGATATAATTCACCCCTCCACTTT. Its translation is CASSLPRIGYNSPLHF.

The count of this clone is one. The chain is built from TRBV5-4 and TRBJ2-7, with 11 bases fitting TRBD2. The CDR3 runs 14 residues. V lost 4 bases, J lost 5 bases, and 5 bases stayed unmatched. Per germline, CDR1 SGHNT and CDR2 YYREEE (reference sequence). The CDR3 DNA is TGTGCCAGCAGCGCTCGACTAGCGGGAAACGAGCAGTACTTC. Translating gives CASSARLAGNEQYF.

The table lists this clone with a few counts. This chain joins TRBV5-4 and TRBJ2-3, with TRBD2 matching over 13 bases. The CDR3 has 16 amino acids. Germline V gene data show CDR1 as SGHNT and CDR2 as YYREEE (reference sequence). Trimming at V came to 4 bases and at J to 6 bases, leaving 8 bases not matched to a gene. CDR3 region: CASSSEGLAGRDTQYF. The CDR3 region has the DNA TGTGCCAGCAGCAGTGAGGGACTAGCGGGACGTGATACGCAGTATTTT.

In DNA form, the CDR3 reads TGTGCCAGCAGTGAACGGACAGTGACCTTAGGAAACACCATATATTTT. This translates into CASSERTVTLGNTIYF. The V call is TRBV6-1, the J call TRBJ1-3, with a possible D match to TRBD1 (6 bases). The CDR3 consists of 16 residues. V lost 2 bases and J 4 bases, leaving 15 bases between the germline ends. CDR1 and CDR2 from the germline V gene are MNHNS and SASEGT.

The gene calls are TRBV28 and TRBJ2-1; 9 bases map to TRBD2. CDR3 length: 16 amino acids. V lost 5 bases, J lost 5 bases, and 10 bases stayed unmatched. The germline gives CDR1 MDHEN, CDR2 SYDVKM. This CDR3 reads CASSPRLAETNNEQFF. CDR3 sequence (DNA): TGTGCCAGCAGTCCCCGACTAGCGGAGACTAACAATGAGCAGTTCTTC.

This clone appeared a few times. The rearrangement links TRBV27 to TRBJ1-3; no clear D. In germline, CDR1 is MNHEY, CDR2 SMNVEV (reference sequence). The length of the CDR3 is 15 residues. Trimming removed 5 bases from V and 1 base from J, with 12 bases in between. CDR3 region: CASSPLPGSGNTIYF. Here the CDR3 DNA reads TGTGCCAGCAGTCCCCTTCCGGGTTCTGGAAACACCATATATTTT.